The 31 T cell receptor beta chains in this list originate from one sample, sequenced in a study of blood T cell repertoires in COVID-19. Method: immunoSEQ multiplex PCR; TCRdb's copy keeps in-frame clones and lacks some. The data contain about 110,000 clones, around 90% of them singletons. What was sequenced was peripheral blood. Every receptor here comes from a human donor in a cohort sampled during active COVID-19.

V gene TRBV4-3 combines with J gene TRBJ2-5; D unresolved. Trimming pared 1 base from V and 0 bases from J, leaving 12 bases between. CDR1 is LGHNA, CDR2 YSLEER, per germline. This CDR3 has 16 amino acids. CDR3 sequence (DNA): TGCGCCAGCAGCCAAGGGTATCGGAGTTACCAAGAGACCCAGTACTTC. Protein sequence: CASSQGYRSYQETQYF.

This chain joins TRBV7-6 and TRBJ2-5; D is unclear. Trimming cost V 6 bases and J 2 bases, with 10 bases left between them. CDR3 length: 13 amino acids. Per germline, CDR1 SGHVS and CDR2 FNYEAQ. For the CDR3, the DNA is TGTGCCAGCAGACCGAGTAAGCAAGAGACCCAGTACTTC. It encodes CASRPSKQETQYF.

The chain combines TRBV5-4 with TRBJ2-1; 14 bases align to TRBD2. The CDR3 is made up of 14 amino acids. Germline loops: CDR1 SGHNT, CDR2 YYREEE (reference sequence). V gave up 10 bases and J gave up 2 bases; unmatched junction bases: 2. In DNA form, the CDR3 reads TGTGCCGGGGGACTAGCGGGAGCCTACAATGAGCAGTTCTTC. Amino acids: CAGGLAGAYNEQFF. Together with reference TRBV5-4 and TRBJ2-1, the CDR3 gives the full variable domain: ETGVTQSPTHLIKTRGQQVTLRCSSQSGHNTVSWYQQALGQGPQFIFQYYREEENGRGNFPPRFSGLQFPNYSSELNVNALELDDSALYLCAGGLAGAYNEQFFGPGTRLTVL.

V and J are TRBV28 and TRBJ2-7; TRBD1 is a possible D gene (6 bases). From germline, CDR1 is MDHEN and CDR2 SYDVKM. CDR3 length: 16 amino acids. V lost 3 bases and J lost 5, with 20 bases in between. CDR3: CASSLGPTGFRDEQYF. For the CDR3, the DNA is TGTGCCAGCAGTTTGGGTCCGACAGGATTTAGGGACGAGCAGTACTTC.

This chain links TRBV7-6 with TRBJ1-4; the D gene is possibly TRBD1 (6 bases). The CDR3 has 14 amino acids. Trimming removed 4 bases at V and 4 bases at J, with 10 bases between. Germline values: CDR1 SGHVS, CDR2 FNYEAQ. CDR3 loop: CASSWAGVNEKLFF. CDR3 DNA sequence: TGTGCCAGCAGCTGGGCAGGGGTTAATGAAAAACTGTTTTTT.

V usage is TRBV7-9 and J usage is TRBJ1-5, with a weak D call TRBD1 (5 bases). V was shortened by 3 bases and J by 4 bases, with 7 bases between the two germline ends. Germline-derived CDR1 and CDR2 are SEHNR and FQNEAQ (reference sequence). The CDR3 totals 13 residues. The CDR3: CASSLTVNQPQHF. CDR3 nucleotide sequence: TGTGCCAGCAGCTTGACAGTAAATCAGCCCCAGCATTTT.

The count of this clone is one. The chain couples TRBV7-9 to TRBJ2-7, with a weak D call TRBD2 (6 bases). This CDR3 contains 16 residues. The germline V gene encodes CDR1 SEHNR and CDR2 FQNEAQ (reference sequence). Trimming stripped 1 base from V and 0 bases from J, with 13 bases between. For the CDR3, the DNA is TGTGCCAGCAGCTTAGTGGCGGGGAGTAGCTCCTACGAGCAGTACTTC. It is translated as CASSLVAGSSSYEQYF.

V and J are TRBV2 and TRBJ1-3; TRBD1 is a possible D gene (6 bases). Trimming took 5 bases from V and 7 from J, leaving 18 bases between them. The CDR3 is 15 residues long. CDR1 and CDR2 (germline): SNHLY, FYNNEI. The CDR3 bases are TGTGCCAGCAGTACGACAGGCTCCCTGGGGAACACCATATATTTT. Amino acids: CASSTTGSLGNTIYF.

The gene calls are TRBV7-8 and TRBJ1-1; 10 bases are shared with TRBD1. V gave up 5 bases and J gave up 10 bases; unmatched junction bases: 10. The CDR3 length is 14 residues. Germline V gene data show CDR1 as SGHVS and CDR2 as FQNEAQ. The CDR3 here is CASSRTDRGARAFF. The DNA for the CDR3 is TGTGCCAGCAGCCGGACGGACAGGGGGGCCAGAGCTTTCTTT. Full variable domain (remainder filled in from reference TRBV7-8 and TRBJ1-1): GAGVSQSPRYKVAKRGQDVALRCDPISGHVSLFWYQQALGQGPEFLTYFQNEAQLDKSGLPSDRFFAERPEGSVSTLKIQRTQQEDSAVYLCASSRTDRGARAFFGQGTRLTVV.

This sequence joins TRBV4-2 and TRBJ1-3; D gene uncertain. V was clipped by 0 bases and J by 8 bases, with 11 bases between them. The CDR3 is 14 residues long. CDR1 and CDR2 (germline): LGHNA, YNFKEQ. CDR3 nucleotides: TGTGCCAGCAGCCAAGATTCGGGGAGGGACACCATATATTTT. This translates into CASSQDSGRDTIYF.

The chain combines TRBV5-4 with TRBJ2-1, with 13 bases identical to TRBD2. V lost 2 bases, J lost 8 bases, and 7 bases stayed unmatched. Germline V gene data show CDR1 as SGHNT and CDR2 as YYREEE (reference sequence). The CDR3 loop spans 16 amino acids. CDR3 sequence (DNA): TGTGCCAGCAGCTTCCTGACTAGCGGGGGGCCGGATGAGCAGTTCTTC. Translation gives CASSFLTSGGPDEQFF.

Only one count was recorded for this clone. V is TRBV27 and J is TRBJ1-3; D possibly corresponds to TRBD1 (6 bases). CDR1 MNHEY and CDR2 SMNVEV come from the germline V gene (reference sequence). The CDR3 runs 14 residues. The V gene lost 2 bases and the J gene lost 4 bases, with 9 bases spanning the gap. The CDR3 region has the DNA TGTGCCAGCAGTTTAGGGGGCCTCGGAAACACCATATATTTT. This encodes CASSLGGLGNTIYF.

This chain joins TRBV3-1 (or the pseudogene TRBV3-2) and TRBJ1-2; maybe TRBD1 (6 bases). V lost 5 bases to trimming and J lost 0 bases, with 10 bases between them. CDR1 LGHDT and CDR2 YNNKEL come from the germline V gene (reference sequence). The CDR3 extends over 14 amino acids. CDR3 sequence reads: CASSANRANYGYTF. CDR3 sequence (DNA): TGTGCCAGCAGCGCGAACAGGGCTAACTATGGCTACACCTTC.

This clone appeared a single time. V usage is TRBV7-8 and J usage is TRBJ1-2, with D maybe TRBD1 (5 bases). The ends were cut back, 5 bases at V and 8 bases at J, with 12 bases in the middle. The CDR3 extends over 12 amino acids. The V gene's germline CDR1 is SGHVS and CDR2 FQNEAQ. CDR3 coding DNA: TGTGCCAGCAGCGGGGCCTGGCCAGGCTACACCTTC. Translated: CASSGAWPGYTF.

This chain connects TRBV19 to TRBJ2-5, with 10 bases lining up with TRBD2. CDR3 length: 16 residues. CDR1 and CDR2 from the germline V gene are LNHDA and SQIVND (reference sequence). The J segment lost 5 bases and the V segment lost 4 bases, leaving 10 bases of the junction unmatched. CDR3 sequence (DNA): TGTGCCAGTAGTACCTTAGCGGGGGGATTCGGCGAGACCCAGTACTTC. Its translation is CASSTLAGGFGETQYF.

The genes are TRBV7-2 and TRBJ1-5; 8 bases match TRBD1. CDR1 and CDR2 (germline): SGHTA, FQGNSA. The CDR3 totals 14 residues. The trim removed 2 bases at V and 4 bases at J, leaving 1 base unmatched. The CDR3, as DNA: TGTGCCAGCAGCTTAAGGGACAGGAATCAGCCCCAGCATTTT. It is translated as CASSLRDRNQPQHF.

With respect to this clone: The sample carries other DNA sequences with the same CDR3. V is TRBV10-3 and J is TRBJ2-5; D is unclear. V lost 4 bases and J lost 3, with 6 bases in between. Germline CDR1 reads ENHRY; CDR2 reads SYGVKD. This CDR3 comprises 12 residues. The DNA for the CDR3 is TGTGCCATCAGTGGCCGGGAAGAGACCCAGTACTTC. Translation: CAISGREETQYF.

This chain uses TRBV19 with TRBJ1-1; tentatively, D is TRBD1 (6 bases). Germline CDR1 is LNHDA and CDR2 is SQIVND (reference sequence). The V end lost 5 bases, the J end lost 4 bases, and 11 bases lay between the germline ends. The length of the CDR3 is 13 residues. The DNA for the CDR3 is TGTGCCAGTAGTTCCCTCAGGGGCACTGAAGCTTTCTTT. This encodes CASSSLRGTEAFF.

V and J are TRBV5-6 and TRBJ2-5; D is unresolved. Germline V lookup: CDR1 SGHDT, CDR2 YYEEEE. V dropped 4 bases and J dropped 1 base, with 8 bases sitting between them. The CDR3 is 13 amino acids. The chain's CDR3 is CASSRRFQETQYF. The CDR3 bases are TGTGCCAGCAGCCGGAGATTCCAAGAGACCCAGTACTTC.

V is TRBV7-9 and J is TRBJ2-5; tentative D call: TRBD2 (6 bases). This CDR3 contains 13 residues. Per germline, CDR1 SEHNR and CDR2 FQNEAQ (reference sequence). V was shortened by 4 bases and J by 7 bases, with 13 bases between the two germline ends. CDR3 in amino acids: CASSSSGRGTQYF. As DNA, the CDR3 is TGTGCCAGCAGCTCCAGCGGGCGCGGGACCCAGTACTTC.

The CDR3: CASSLGTGGAKIGYTF. DNA of the CDR3: TGTGCCAGCAGCTTGGGGACAGGGGGCGCGAAGATTGGCTACACCTTC. The genes are TRBV5-6 and TRBJ1-2; 11 bases map to TRBD1. Germline loops: CDR1 SGHDT, CDR2 YYEEEE. This CDR3 region has 16 residues. V shed 0 bases and J 7 bases; nucleotides not matched to a gene: 8.

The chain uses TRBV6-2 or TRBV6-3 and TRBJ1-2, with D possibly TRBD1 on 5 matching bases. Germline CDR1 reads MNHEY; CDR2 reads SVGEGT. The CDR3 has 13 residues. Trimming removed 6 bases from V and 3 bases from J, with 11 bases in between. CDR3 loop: CASSQRGDYGYTF. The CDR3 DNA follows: TGTGCCAGCAGCCAACGGGGGGACTATGGCTACACCTTC.

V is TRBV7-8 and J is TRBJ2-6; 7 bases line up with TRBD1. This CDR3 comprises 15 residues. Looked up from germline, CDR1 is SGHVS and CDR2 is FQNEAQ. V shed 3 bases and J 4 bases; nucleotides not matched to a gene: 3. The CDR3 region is CASSFGQAGANVLTF. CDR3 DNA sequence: TGTGCCAGCAGCTTCGGACAGGCCGGGGCCAACGTCCTGACTTTC.

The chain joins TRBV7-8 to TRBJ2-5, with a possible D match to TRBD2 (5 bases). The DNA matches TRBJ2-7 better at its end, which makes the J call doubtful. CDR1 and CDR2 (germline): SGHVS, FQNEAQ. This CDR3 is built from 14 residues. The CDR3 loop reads CASSSREFTYEQYF. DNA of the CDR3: TGTGCCAGCAGCTCCCGGGAATTTACCTACGAGCAGTACTTC.

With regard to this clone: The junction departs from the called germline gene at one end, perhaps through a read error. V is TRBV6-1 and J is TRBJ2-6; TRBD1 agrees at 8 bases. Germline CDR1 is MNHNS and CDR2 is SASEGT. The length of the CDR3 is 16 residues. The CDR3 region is CASNEQGGSGANVLTF. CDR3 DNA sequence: TGTGCCAGCAATGAACAGGGGGGCTCTGGGGCCAACGTCCTGACTTTC.

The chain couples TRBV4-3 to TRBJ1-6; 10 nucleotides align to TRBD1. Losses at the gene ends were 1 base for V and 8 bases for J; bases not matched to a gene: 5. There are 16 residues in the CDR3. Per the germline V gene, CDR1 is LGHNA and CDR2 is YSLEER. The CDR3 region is CASSQVPGQGYSPLHF. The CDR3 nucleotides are TGCGCCAGCAGCCAAGTACCGGGACAGGGGTATTCACCCCTCCACTTT.

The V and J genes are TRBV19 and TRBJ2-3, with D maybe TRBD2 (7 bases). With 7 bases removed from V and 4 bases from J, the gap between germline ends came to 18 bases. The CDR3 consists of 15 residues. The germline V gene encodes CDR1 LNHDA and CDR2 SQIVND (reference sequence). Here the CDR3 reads CASTPWGGPPDTQYF. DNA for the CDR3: TGTGCCAGTACTCCGTGGGGGGGGCCCCCAGATACGCAGTATTTT.

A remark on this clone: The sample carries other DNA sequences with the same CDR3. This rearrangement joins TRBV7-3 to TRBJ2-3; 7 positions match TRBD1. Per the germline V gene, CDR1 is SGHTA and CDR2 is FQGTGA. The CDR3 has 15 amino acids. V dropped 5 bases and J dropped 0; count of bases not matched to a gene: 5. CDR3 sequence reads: CASSRAGGSTDTQYF. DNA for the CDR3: TGTGCCAGCAGCCGGGCAGGGGGTAGCACAGATACGCAGTATTTT.

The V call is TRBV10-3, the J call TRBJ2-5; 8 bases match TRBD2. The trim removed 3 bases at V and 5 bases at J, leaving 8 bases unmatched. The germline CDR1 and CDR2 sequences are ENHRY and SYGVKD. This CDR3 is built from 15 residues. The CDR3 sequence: CAISDGAGARETQYF. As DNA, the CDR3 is TGTGCCATCAGTGATGGAGCGGGGGCACGGGAGACCCAGTACTTC.

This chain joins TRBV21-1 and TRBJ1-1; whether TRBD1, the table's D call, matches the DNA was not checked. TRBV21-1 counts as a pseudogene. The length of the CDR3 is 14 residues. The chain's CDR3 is CASSNRGPSTEAFF. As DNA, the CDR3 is TGTGCCAGCAGCAACAGGGGGCCTAGCACTGAAGCTTTCTTT.

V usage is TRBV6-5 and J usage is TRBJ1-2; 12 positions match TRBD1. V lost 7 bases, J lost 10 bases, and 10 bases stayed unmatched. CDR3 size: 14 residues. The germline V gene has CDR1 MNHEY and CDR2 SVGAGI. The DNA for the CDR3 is TGTGCCAGCACCATAACCGGGACAGGGGGCGCCTACACCTTC. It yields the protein CASTITGTGGAYTF.